Below, 17 T cell receptor beta chains from the same sample are listed, as sequenced in a study of post-analysis software for immune sequencing data. General study findings and limits: In patients, TRBV5-6, TRBV5-1 and TRBV20-1 belonged to roughly five TRBV segments found more frequently than in controls.

The antigens for these receptors are not known. Prepared TCR beta cDNA libraries contained unique molecular identifiers. MiXCR, applied by TCRdb to the PCR reads, yields one record per CDR3 protein. Among hundreds of thousands of distinct CDR3 sequences listed, 44% were seen once. Sequencing was carried out using blood. These receptors were obtained from a girl aged 5-17 years with multiple sclerosis.

The chain combines TRBV4-1 with TRBJ2-4; D ambiguous. The J call is uncertain, as TRBJ2-7 better fits the DNA end. Germline V lookup: CDR1 MGHRA, CDR2 YSYEKL. The CDR3 is 15 amino acids. The CDR3 loop reads CASSQAWTSAYEQYF. Here the CDR3 DNA reads TGCGCCAGCAGCCAAGCTTGGACCTCAGCCTACGAGCAGTACTTC.

This clonotype has only a few counts. The J gene is TRBJ2-7, the V gene TRBV4-1; the D is unclear. In germline, CDR1 is MGHRA, CDR2 YSYEKL. The CDR3 totals 13 residues. V lost 4 bases and J 2 bases, leaving 9 bases between the germline ends. DNA of the CDR3: TGCGCCAGCAGCCCCCGTATCACCTACGAGCAGTACTTC. Protein sequence: CASSPRITYEQYF.

The chain links TRBV11-2 to TRBJ1-1, with D uncertain. Trimming removed 5 bases at V and 0 bases at J, with 16 bases between. CDR1 SGHAT and CDR2 FQNNGV come from the germline V gene. The CDR3 spans 16 residues. CDR3 region: CASSPPGASMNTEAFF. CDR3 DNA sequence: TGTGCCAGCAGCCCCCCCGGAGCAAGCATGAACACTGAAGCTTTCTTT.

This rearrangement joins TRBV7-2 to TRBJ2-3, with 7 bases aligning to TRBD2. V trimming: 10 bases; J trimming: 5 bases; junction bases outside the gene matches: 9. The CDR3 has 13 residues. Germline V gives CDR1 SGHTA, CDR2 FQGNSA. CDR3 amino acids: CATQEWGGDTQYF. The CDR3 region has the DNA TGTGCCACACAAGAGTGGGGGGGAGATACGCAGTATTTT.

This sequence joins TRBV5-1 and TRBJ1-4; D remains unclear. The V end was cut by 0 bases, the J end by 3 bases, with 9 bases between. The CDR3 length is 15 residues. Looked up from germline, CDR1 is SGHRS and CDR2 is YFSETQ. CDR3 coding DNA: TGCGCCAGCAGCTTGGGAGGGAATGCTAATGAAAAACTGTTTTTT. Protein sequence: CASSLGGNANEKLFF.

This clonotype was recorded a few times. The DNA of the CDR3 is TGTGCCAGCAGCTCCAATAGCGGGGGGGCAGACGAGCAGTACTTC. Amino acids: CASSSNSGGADEQYF. The V call is TRBV11-2, the J call TRBJ2-7; 11 bases map to TRBD2. CDR3 size: 15 residues. V dropped 4 bases and J dropped 5; count of bases not matched to a gene: 7. CDR1 and CDR2 from the germline V gene are SGHAT and FQNNGV.

This clonotype was detected a few times. V and J are TRBV27 and TRBJ2-5; 7 positions agree with TRBD1. With the DNA end fitting TRBJ2-7 better, the J assignment may be wrong. The CDR3 length is 14 residues. Germline CDR1 is MNHEY and CDR2 is SMNVEV (reference sequence). The CDR3 DNA reads TGTGCCAGCAGTCCCCAACAGGGGCCATACGAGCAGTACTTC. Residues: CASSPQQGPYEQYF.

The V gene is TRBV20-1, the J gene TRBJ2-5, with D unresolved. Germline CDR1 and CDR2: DFQATT and SNEGSKA (reference sequence). The germline V and J ends were trimmed by 2 bases and 5 bases, with 12 bases remaining between them. The CDR3 has 13 amino acids. CDR3 nucleotide sequence: TGCAGTGCTAGAACTCCTATCCTGGAGACCCAGTACTTC. Translating gives CSARTPILETQYF.

The chain employs TRBV5-1 and TRBJ2-2; maybe TRBD1 (6 bases). Per germline, CDR1 SGHRS and CDR2 YFSETQ. V was pared by 5 bases and J by 3 bases, with 11 bases between. The CDR3 is made up of 14 amino acids. CDR3 loop: CASSQWTDTGELFF. CDR3 DNA sequence: TGCGCCAGCAGTCAGTGGACAGACACCGGGGAGCTGTTTTTT.

This clonotype appeared a few times. The rearrangement joins TRBV13 to TRBJ2-1; 9 bases are shared with TRBD1. The CDR3 sequence is 14 residues long. Per the germline V gene, CDR1 is PRHDT and CDR2 is FYEKMQ (reference sequence). V dropped 9 bases and J dropped 5; count of bases not matched to a gene: 8. This chain's CDR3 is CASSRDRVHNEQFF. The CDR3 DNA reads as TGTGCCAGTAGCCGGGACAGGGTACACAATGAGCAGTTCTTC.

The chain is built from TRBV6-5 and TRBJ2-1, with D perhaps TRBD1 or TRBD2 (5 bases each). This CDR3 has 14 amino acids. Germline lookup yields CDR1 MNHEY and CDR2 SVGAGI. V lost 7 bases and J 3 bases, leaving 13 bases between the germline ends. CDR3 sequence (DNA): TGTGCCAGCACGAGGGGAAGGATCTACAATGAGCAGTTCTTC. This sequence encodes CASTRGRIYNEQFF.

At least ten counts were recorded for this clonotype. The chain combines TRBV5-1 with TRBJ2-1; 10 bases are shared with TRBD2. The CDR3 length is 15 residues. CDR1 and CDR2 (germline): SGHRS, YFSETQ. The V and J ends lost 4 bases and 5 bases, in that order; junction bases with no gene match: 6. Written as DNA, the CDR3 is TGCGCCAGCAGCCAACTAGCGGGGACTAACAATGAGCAGTTCTTC. It is translated as CASSQLAGTNNEQFF. The full variable domain, its missing parts supplied by reference TRBV5-1 and TRBJ2-1, is KAGVTQTPRYLIKTRGQQVTLSCSPISGHRSVSWYQQTPGQGLQFLFEYFSETQRNKGNFPGRFSGRQFSNSRSEMNVSTLELGDSALYLCASSQLAGTNNEQFFGPGTRLTVL.

Concerning this clonotype itself: A junction end diverges from the germline sequence, so it may reflect a read error. This chain connects TRBV7-9 to TRBJ2-1; D not certain. This CDR3 is built from 12 residues. Germline-derived CDR1 and CDR2 are SEHNR and FQNEAQ (reference sequence). CDR3 DNA: TGTGCCGGCAGCTTAGCTTCCGGTGAGCAGTTCTTC. Translated: CAGSLASGEQFF.

This clonotype was seen a few times. The CDR3 loop reads CASTHWVGGPYNEQFF. The CDR3 DNA reads TGTGCCAGCACCCATTGGGTGGGGGGTCCCTACAATGAGCAGTTCTTC. The chain uses TRBV6-2 or TRBV6-3 and TRBJ2-1; weak D call: TRBD2 (6 bases). V lost 7 bases and J 2 bases, leaving 18 bases between the germline ends. The CDR3 spans 16 residues. The germline V gene encodes CDR1 MNHEY and CDR2 SVGEGT.

The sample holds a few counts of this clonotype. In nucleotides, the CDR3 is TGTGCCAGCAGCGTAGCAGTAGGTGGGAGTGCATACGATGAGCAGTTCTTC. It encodes CASSVAVGGSAYDEQFF. The rearrangement uses TRBV9 and TRBJ2-1; D possibly corresponds to TRBD2 (5 bases). Germline V gene sequence: CDR1 SGDLS, CDR2 YYNGEE. Deletions cut 0 bases from V and 8 bases from J, with 21 bases between. The CDR3 covers 17 residues.

This clonotype was seen a few times. J is TRBJ2-3 and V is TRBV20-1; TRBD2 might be the D (5 bases). V dropped 6 bases and J dropped 2 bases, with 18 bases sitting between them. This CDR3 region has 15 residues. Germline V gene lookup returns CDR1 DFQATT and CDR2 SNEGSKA (reference sequence). The CDR3 DNA reads TGCAGTGCCCCCGGCGGGCCAACTTACACAGATACGCAGTATTTT. This encodes CSAPGGPTYTDTQYF.

This clonotype has just a few counts. The rearrangement uses TRBV10-3 and TRBJ2-4; D gene unclear. CDR3 length equals 11 residues. Trimming took 5 bases from V and 13 from J, leaving 12 bases between them. The V gene's germline CDR1 is ENHRY and CDR2 SYGVKD. Here the CDR3 reads CAISPGTEQYF. The CDR3 nucleotides read TGTGCCATCAGTCCAGGTACAGAGCAGTACTTC.